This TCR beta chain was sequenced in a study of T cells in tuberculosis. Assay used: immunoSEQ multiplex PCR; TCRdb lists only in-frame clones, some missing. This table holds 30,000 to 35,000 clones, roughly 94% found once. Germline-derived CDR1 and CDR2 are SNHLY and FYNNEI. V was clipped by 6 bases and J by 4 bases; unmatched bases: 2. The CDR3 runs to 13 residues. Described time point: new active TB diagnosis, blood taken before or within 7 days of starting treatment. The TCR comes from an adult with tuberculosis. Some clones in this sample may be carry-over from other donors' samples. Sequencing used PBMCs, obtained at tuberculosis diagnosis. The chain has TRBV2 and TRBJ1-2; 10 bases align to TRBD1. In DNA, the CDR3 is TGTGCCAGCAGGGGACAGGGGATCTATGGCTACACCTTC. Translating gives CASRGQGIYGYTF.